What follows are 19 T cell receptor beta chains derived from one specimen sequenced in a study of shared clonotypes between healthy human individuals. Produced via immunoSEQ multiplex PCR; TCRdb's table is partial and in-frame only. This sample carries 2 million to 2.5 million clones, just under 95% of them seen once, and the ten largest clones take 0.37%. Sequenced input: naive CD4+ T cells from PBMCs. Indicated subset: CD45RA+ positively selected. The receptors originated from a man between 18 and 35 years old in good health. Some clones in this sample may be carry-over from other donors' samples.

CDR3 in DNA: TGTGCCATCAGTCAGGGAGGCAATGAGCAGTTCTTC. Translation gives CAISQGGNEQFF. The rearrangement links TRBV10-3 to TRBJ2-1; maybe TRBD2 (6 bases). The CDR3 is made up of 12 amino acids. Germline assignment: CDR1 ENHRY and CDR2 SYGVKD. The ends were cut back, 5 bases at V and 6 bases at J, with 8 bases in the middle.

V usage is TRBV5-1 and J usage is TRBJ2-3; TRBD2 matches 12 bases. Germline assignment: CDR1 SGHRS and CDR2 YFSETQ. Trimming removed 0 bases from V and 5 bases from J; junction bases left unmatched: 4. This CDR3 spans 16 amino acids. The CDR3 loop is CASSLGLAGALDTQYF. The CDR3 DNA follows: TGCGCCAGCAGCTTGGGACTAGCGGGAGCATTAGATACGCAGTATTTT.

V and J are TRBV6-6 and TRBJ2-1, with D tentatively TRBD2 (6 bases). This CDR3 comprises 14 residues. Looked up from germline, CDR1 is MNHNY and CDR2 is SVGAGI (reference sequence). V lost 4 bases and J lost 0, with 7 bases in between. CDR3 in DNA: TGTGCCAGCAGTTTAGCGGCCTCCTACAATGAGCAGTTCTTC. Translation: CASSLAASYNEQFF.

This clone was seen a few times. The chain has TRBV28 and TRBJ1-2, with a weak D call TRBD1 (5 bases). The CDR3 runs 16 residues. The germline V and J ends were trimmed by 6 bases and 4 bases, with 21 bases remaining between them. In germline, CDR1 is MDHEN, CDR2 SYDVKM. CDR3 sequence (DNA): TGTGCCAGCAGCTACCGGGGCCTCGGAGTAAGCTATGGCTACACCTTC. Translated, it gives CASSYRGLGVSYGYTF.

V gene TRBV6-1 combines with J gene TRBJ2-2; 9 nucleotides agree with TRBD2. CDR3 length: 16 residues. Germline-derived CDR1 and CDR2 are MNHNS and SASEGT. The trim removed 4 bases at V and 4 bases at J, leaving 7 bases unmatched. The CDR3 loop reads CASSGIAGAATGELFF. The CDR3 nucleotides are TGTGCCAGCAGTGGAATAGCGGGAGCGGCCACCGGGGAGCTGTTTTTT.

The rearrangement joins TRBV10-3 to TRBJ1-5, with 11 bases that match TRBD1. J lost 4 bases, V lost 2 bases, and 13 bases had no gene match. CDR1 ENHRY and CDR2 SYGVKD come from the germline V gene. This CDR3 is built from 19 residues. The CDR3 sequence: CAISESRDRGWKGNQPQHF. The CDR3 coding sequence is TGTGCCATCAGTGAGAGCCGGGACAGGGGGTGGAAAGGTAATCAGCCCCAGCATTTT.

The chain couples TRBV18 to TRBJ1-1; D is possibly TRBD1 (5 bases). The CDR3 is 14 amino acids. Germline CDR1 KGHSH, CDR2 LQKENI. Trimming shortened V by 4 bases and J by 4 bases, and 13 bases separated the two germline ends. The CDR3 reads CASSRERGSTEAFF. The CDR3 DNA sequence: TGTGCCAGCTCACGGGAACGGGGCAGCACTGAAGCTTTCTTT.

As for this clone: At one boundary the junction diverges from the germline segment, which might be a read error. The chain has TRBV14 and TRBJ1-2; weak D call: TRBD1 (5 bases). The CDR3 runs 13 residues. Germline CDR1 reads SGHDN; CDR2 reads FVKESK. The CDR3 coding sequence is TGTGCCAGCACCCCGGGGATGGCGGGACCGCCCTTCTTC. Its protein product is CASTPGMAGPPFF.

The rearrangement joins TRBV18 to TRBJ2-7, with 10 bases lining up with TRBD2. The CDR3 is made up of 16 amino acids. Germline V lookup: CDR1 KGHSH, CDR2 LQKENI. Germline trimming cut 3 bases from V and 5 bases from J; bases unmatched to any gene: 10. The CDR3 nucleotides read TGTGCCAGCTCACCTCCAACTAGCGGGATTGTGAACGAGCAGTACTTC. It translates to CASSPPTSGIVNEQYF. Combining the CDR3 with reference TRBV18 and TRBJ2-7 gives the whole variable domain NAGVMQNPRHLVRRRGQEARLRCSPMKGHSHVYWYRQLPEEGLKFMVYLQKENIIDESGMPKERFSAEFPKEGPSILRIQQVVRGDSAAYFCASSPPTSGIVNEQYFGPGTRLTVT.

In regard to this clone: The sample contains more than one DNA sequence encoding this CDR3. The CDR3 here is CASSFLAGSGNEQFF. The CDR3 nucleotides read TGCGCCAGCAGCTTTCTAGCGGGGTCAGGGAATGAGCAGTTCTTC. V and J are TRBV5-1 and TRBJ2-1, with 9 nucleotides matching TRBD2. CDR1 and CDR2 (germline): SGHRS, YFSETQ. J lost 7 bases, V lost 2 bases, and 7 bases had no gene match. CDR3 length: 15 amino acids.

This sequence joins TRBV9 and TRBJ2-1, with 9 positions matching TRBD1. The CDR3 runs to 16 residues. V lost 4 bases to trimming and J lost 6 bases; unmatched junction nucleotides: 11. In germline, CDR1 is SGDLS, CDR2 YYNGEE. CDR3 DNA sequence: TGTGCCAGCAGCCCTTGGACAGGGGCCGGCGGCAATGAGCAGTTCTTC. It yields the protein CASSPWTGAGGNEQFF. Looking up the rest from reference TRBV9 and TRBJ2-1 gives the full variable domain: DSGVTQTPKHLITATGQRVTLRCSPRSGDLSVYWYQQSLDQGLQFLIQYYNGEERAKGNILERFSAQQFPDLHSELNLSSLELGDSALYFCASSPWTGAGGNEQFFGPGTRLTVL.

This clone was counted a few times. Additional DNA sequences in this sample encode the identical CDR3. The V call is TRBV7-9, the J call TRBJ1-5, with D unresolved. Trimming took off 1 base at V and 7 bases at J, with 5 bases between the two ends. CDR1 is SEHNR and CDR2 is FQNEAQ in the germline V gene (reference sequence). The CDR3 loop spans 12 amino acids. The CDR3 region has the DNA TGTGCCAGCAGCTTAGGTGGGCAGCCCCAGCATTTT. Amino acids: CASSLGGQPQHF.

The chain joins TRBV18 to TRBJ2-1, with 7 bases fitting TRBD2. Trimming removed 3 bases from V and 12 bases from J; junction bases left unmatched: 8. This CDR3 has 13 residues. The germline gives CDR1 KGHSH, CDR2 LQKENI. CDR3 loop: CASSPTAGEGQFF. The CDR3, as DNA: TGTGCCAGCTCACCTACGGCCGGGGAGGGGCAGTTCTTC. The full variable domain, in which reference TRBV18 and TRBJ2-1 provide the parts outside the CDR3, is NAGVMQNPRHLVRRRGQEARLRCSPMKGHSHVYWYRQLPEEGLKFMVYLQKENIIDESGMPKERFSAEFPKEGPSILRIQQVVRGDSAAYFCASSPTAGEGQFFGPGTRLTVL.

V is TRBV6-6 and J is TRBJ2-1; D is undetermined. This CDR3 is built from 14 residues. Trimming pared 5 bases from V and 9 bases from J, leaving 17 bases between. Germline V lookup: CDR1 MNHNY, CDR2 SVGAGI (reference sequence). In nucleotides, the CDR3 is TGTGCCAGCAGTGCCCAAGCGTTGAGAGGTGAGCAGTTCTTC. This encodes CASSAQALRGEQFF.

Details on this clone: Distinct nucleotide sequences in the sample also encode this CDR3. The chain couples TRBV5-1 to TRBJ2-3; the D gene is possibly TRBD1 (6 bases). CDR1 is SGHRS and CDR2 is YFSETQ in the germline V gene. The CDR3 sequence is 13 residues long. Trimming pared 7 bases from V and 3 bases from J, leaving 12 bases between. The CDR3 DNA is TGCGCCAGCTCCTCAGGGGTTACAGATACGCAGTATTTT. Residues: CASSSGVTDTQYF.

The rearrangement links TRBV9 to TRBJ2-7, with D possibly TRBD2 on 6 matching bases. The V gene lost 3 bases and the J gene lost 6 bases, with 16 bases spanning the gap. The CDR3 totals 14 residues. CDR1 SGDLS and CDR2 YYNGEE come from the germline V gene. The CDR3 DNA sequence: TGTGCCAGCAGCGCGAGGAGCGGCGGGGCCGAGCAGTACTTC. Protein product: CASSARSGGAEQYF.

The chain joins TRBV7-3 to TRBJ1-3, with 7 bases that match TRBD1. V lost 5 bases and J lost 0; bases outside the gene matches: 4. The CDR3 extends over 15 amino acids. The germline V gene has CDR1 SGHTA and CDR2 FQGTGA. The CDR3 spells CASSADRSSGNTIYF. CDR3 DNA: TGTGCCAGCAGCGCGGACAGGAGCTCTGGAAACACCATATATTTT.

J is TRBJ1-1 and V is TRBV6-4; D is uncertain. Germline V gene lookup returns CDR1 MRHNA and CDR2 SNTAGT. The germline V and J ends were trimmed by 6 bases and 5 bases, with 13 bases remaining between them. CDR3 length: 13 residues. CDR3 residues: CASSSRTGTEAFF. The CDR3 DNA sequence: TGTGCCAGCAGCTCCAGGACGGGGACTGAAGCTTTCTTT.

The rearrangement links TRBV5-4 to TRBJ2-3; the D is unclear. The germline CDR1 and CDR2 sequences are SGHNT and YYREEE (reference sequence). CDR3 length equals 15 residues. V was cut by 1 base and J by 0 bases, with 9 bases left in between. The CDR3 loop is CASSLSPGSTDTQYF. CDR3 nucleotides: TGTGCCAGCAGCTTGTCTCCGGGTAGCACAGATACGCAGTATTTT.